This entry is about one T cell receptor (beta chain). No cognate antigen has been identified for it. No quality values exist for individual bases; no much larger clone is one base distant. There are 15 amino acids in the CDR3, from cysteine to phenylalanine inclusive. The retained sequence is limited to the CDR3, 45 bases, with the frame set at the first base. Per the germline V gene (reference sequence), MNHEY is the CDR1 and SMNVEV is the CDR2. V loses 2 bases, J loses 1 base, and the germline ends lie 8 bases apart. The entry originates in a study of control samples from healthy donors and cancer patients (TCRdb year 2020). The library came from the immunoSEQ multiplex PCR assay. As stored in TCRdb, this immuneACCESS dataset retains in-frame rearrangements with V and J assigned. A fraction of the clones does not appear; measured against another copy, unresolved V genes explain less than half of the discrepancy, and the remainder lacks a known reason. Recorded for this sample are about 140,000 clones; about 88% of them occurred a single time. Around 8.2% of the sample is in the top ten clones.

The sequence was obtained from a woman in her 30s in good health. Sequences were obtained from blood. The V and J segments used are TRBV27 and TRBJ2-2, with the D gene call left open. CDR3 sequence: CASSLKAENTGELFF. The nucleotide sequence is TGTGCCAGCAGTTTAAAGGCCGAGAACACCGGGGAGCTGTTTTTT.